This passage covers 5 T cell receptor beta chains from one sample sequenced in a study of blood T cell repertoires in COVID-19. Profiled with immunoSEQ multiplex PCR; TCRdb holds only in-frame clones, not every one. The repertoire holds approximately 140,000 clones, with roughly 84% as singletons. The specimen sequenced was peripheral blood. All receptors derive from an older woman with acute or convalescent COVID-19.

The chain carries TRBV29-1 and TRBJ1-2, with D maybe TRBD1 (5 bases). CDR3 length: 15 amino acids. Trimming removed 5 bases from V and 4 bases from J, with 20 bases in between. Germline V CDR1 and CDR2: SQVTM, ANQGSEA. The CDR3 reads CSVRGALRGPYGYTF. CDR3 coding DNA: TGCAGCGTTCGGGGAGCCCTGCGGGGACCCTATGGCTACACCTTC.

The chain carries TRBV4-1 and TRBJ2-1, with TRBD2 matching over 10 bases. Trimming at V came to 1 base and at J to 3 bases, leaving 6 bases not matched to a gene. This CDR3 has 17 amino acids. Germline assignment: CDR1 MGHRA and CDR2 YSYEKL. CDR3 sequence: CASSQGASGGFYNEQFF. CDR3 DNA sequence: TGCGCCAGCAGCCAAGGGGCTAGCGGGGGCTTCTACAATGAGCAGTTCTTC.

The rearrangement uses TRBV5-4 and TRBJ2-1, with a possible D match to TRBD2 (6 bases). The V gene's germline CDR1 is SGHNT and CDR2 YYREEE (reference sequence). CDR3 length: 12 residues. V shed 7 bases and J shed 9 bases, with 14 bases lying between them. The CDR3 protein is CASGTSLTEQFF. CDR3 nucleotide sequence: TGTGCCAGCGGGACTTCACTCACTGAGCAGTTCTTC.

CDR3 nucleotide sequence: TGCGCCAGCAGCCAAGGTCTCGATCGGGGACAGGGAGGCAATCAGCCCCAGCATTTT. Its protein product is CASSQGLDRGQGGNQPQHF. The V call is TRBV4-3, the J call TRBJ1-5; 9 positions agree with TRBD1. After removal of 1 base from V and 2 bases from J, the junction contained 12 bases not matched to a gene. CDR1 is LGHNA and CDR2 is YSLEER in the germline V gene. The CDR3 has 19 residues.

The chain uses TRBV28 and TRBJ2-7; 8 nucleotides line up with TRBD1. The CDR3 runs to 15 residues. Germline V gene sequence: CDR1 MDHEN, CDR2 SYDVKM. Trimming took 5 bases from V and 0 from J; bases not matched to a gene: 6. The chain's CDR3 is CASSSPGGLSYEQYF. CDR3 bases: TGTGCCAGCAGTAGTCCAGGGGGCCTCTCCTACGAGCAGTACTTC.